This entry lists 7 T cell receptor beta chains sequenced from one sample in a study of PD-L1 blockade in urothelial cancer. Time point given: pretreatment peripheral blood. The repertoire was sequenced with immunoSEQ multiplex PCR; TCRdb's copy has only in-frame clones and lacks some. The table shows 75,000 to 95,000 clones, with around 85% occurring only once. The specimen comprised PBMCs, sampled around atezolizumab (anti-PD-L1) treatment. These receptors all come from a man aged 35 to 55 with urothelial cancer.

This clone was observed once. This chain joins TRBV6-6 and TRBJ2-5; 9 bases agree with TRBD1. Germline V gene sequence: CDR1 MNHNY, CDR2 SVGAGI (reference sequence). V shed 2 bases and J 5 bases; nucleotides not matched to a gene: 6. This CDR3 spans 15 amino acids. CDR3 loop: CASSYPGQGKETQYF. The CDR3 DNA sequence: TGTGCCAGCAGTTACCCGGGACAGGGTAAGGAGACCCAGTACTTC.

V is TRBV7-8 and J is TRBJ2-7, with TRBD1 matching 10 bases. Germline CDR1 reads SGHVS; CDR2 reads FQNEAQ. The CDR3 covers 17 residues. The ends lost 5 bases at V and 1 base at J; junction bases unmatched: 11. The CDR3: CASSPQIGTGDSYEQYF. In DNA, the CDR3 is TGTGCCAGCAGCCCTCAGATTGGGACAGGGGATTCCTACGAGCAGTACTTC.

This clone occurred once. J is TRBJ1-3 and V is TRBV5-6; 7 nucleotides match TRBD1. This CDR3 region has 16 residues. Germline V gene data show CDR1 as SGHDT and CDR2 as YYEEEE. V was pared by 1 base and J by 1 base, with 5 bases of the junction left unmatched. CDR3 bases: TGTGCCAGCAGCTTGACAGGGGCTTCATCTGGAAACACCATATATTTT. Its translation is CASSLTGASSGNTIYF.

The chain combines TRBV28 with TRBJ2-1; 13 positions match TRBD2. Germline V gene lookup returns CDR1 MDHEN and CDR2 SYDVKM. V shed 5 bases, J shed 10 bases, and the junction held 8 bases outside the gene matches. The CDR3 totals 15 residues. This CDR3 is CASSPGLAGDQEQFF. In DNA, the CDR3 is TGTGCCAGCAGTCCTGGACTAGCGGGAGATCAAGAGCAGTTCTTC.

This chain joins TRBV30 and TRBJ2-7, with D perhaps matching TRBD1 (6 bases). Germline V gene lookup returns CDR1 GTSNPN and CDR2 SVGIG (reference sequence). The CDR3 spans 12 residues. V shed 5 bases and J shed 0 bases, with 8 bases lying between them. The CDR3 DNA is TGTGCCTGGGACAGGAGCTCCTACGAGCAGTACTTC. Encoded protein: CAWDRSSYEQYF. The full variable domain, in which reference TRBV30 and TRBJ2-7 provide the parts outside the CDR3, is SQTIHQWPATLVQPVGSPLSLECTVEGTSNPNLYWYRQAAGRGLQLLFYSVGIGQISSEVPQNLSASRPQDRQFILSSKKLLLSDSGFYLCAWDRSSYEQYFGPGTRLTVT.

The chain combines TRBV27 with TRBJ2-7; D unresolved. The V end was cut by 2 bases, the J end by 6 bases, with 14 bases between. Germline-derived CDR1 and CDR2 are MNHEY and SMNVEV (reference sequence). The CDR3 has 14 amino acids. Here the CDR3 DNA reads TGTGCCAGCAGTTTACTAAAATCCTTGAGCGAGCAGTACTTC. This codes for CASSLLKSLSEQYF.

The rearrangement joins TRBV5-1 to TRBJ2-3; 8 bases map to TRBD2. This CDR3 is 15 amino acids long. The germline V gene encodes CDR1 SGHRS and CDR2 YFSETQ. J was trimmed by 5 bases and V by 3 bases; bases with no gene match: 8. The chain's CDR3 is CASSSQAGARDTQYF. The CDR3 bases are TGCGCCAGCAGCTCTCAAGCGGGAGCCCGAGATACGCAGTATTTT.